What follows are 21 T cell receptor beta chains derived from one specimen sequenced in a study of T cell responses to AZD1222 COVID-19 vaccine. The assay was immunoSEQ multiplex PCR, and TCRdb's table has in-frame clones only and misses some. This sample has about 110,000 clones; 75% to 90% occur once, and the top ten carry 5.1%. The starting material was peripheral blood, obtained on day 0 of AZD1222 vaccination. These TCRs come from an adult in good health.

V is TRBV19 and J is TRBJ1-1, with 7 bases matching TRBD1. This CDR3 is built from 15 residues. Per the germline V gene, CDR1 is LNHDA and CDR2 is SQIVND (reference sequence). V shed 4 bases and J 0 bases; nucleotides not matched to a gene: 5. The DNA for the CDR3 is TGTGCCAGTAGTAGTGACAGGGAACTGAACACTGAAGCTTTCTTT. This encodes CASSSDRELNTEAFF.

This chain connects TRBV6-5 to TRBJ2-7, with 7 bases matching TRBD1. V trimming: 6 bases; J trimming: 5 bases; junction bases outside the gene matches: 13. This CDR3 comprises 15 residues. Germline-derived CDR1 and CDR2 are MNHEY and SVGAGI. The CDR3 DNA follows: TGTGCCAGCAGAGCCCCGGCAGGGGGTTTGAACGAGCAGTACTTC. It specifies CASRAPAGGLNEQYF.

The chain is built from TRBV7-2 and TRBJ2-7; D possibly corresponds to TRBD2 (5 bases). The V end was cut by 4 bases, the J end by 2 bases, with 9 bases between. Germline CDR1 and CDR2: SGHTA and FQGNSA. The CDR3 consists of 13 residues. CDR3 protein: CASSWTLAYEQYF. DNA of the CDR3: TGTGCCAGCAGCTGGACTTTAGCCTACGAGCAGTACTTC.

V usage is TRBV4-3 and J usage is TRBJ2-2; possibly TRBD2 for D (5 bases). Germline V gene data show CDR1 as LGHNA and CDR2 as YSLEER. Trimming shortened V by 5 bases and J by 6 bases, and 16 bases separated the two germline ends. The CDR3 consists of 15 residues. The chain's CDR3 is CASSTETPAAGELFF. In DNA, the CDR3 is TGCGCCAGCAGCACGGAGACCCCAGCGGCCGGGGAGCTGTTTTTT.

The V and J genes are TRBV3-1 (or the pseudogene TRBV3-2) and TRBJ2-7, with D hard to call. The CDR3 loop spans 12 amino acids. V was clipped by 1 base and J by 6 bases, with 7 bases between them. From germline, CDR1 is LGHDT and CDR2 YNNKEL (reference sequence). The CDR3 loop is CASSQGTREQYF. The CDR3 DNA sequence: TGTGCCAGCAGCCAAGGGACCCGCGAGCAGTACTTC.

This chain joins TRBV28 and TRBJ1-2; TRBD1 aligns across 9 bases. The CDR3 totals 14 residues. From germline, CDR1 is MDHEN and CDR2 SYDVKM. The V and J ends lost 5 bases and 8 bases, in that order; junction bases with no gene match: 9. The CDR3 spells CASSKQGAPGGYTF. The CDR3 DNA sequence: TGTGCCAGCAGTAAACAGGGGGCGCCGGGGGGCTACACCTTC.

The chain has TRBV19 and TRBJ1-2; TRBD1 might be the D (5 bases). V dropped 5 bases and J dropped 2 bases, with 12 bases sitting between them. Germline V lookup: CDR1 LNHDA, CDR2 SQIVND (reference sequence). The CDR3 consists of 14 residues. DNA of the CDR3: TGTGCCAGTAGTGGCCCGGGACGGAACTATGGCTACACCTTC. It yields the protein CASSGPGRNYGYTF.

This chain joins TRBV6-2 or TRBV6-3 and TRBJ2-6; 7 nucleotides match TRBD1. This CDR3 spans 17 amino acids. With V trimmed by 5 bases and J by 3 bases, 10 bases remained unmatched. CDR1 and CDR2 from the germline V gene are MNHEY and SVGEGT. The CDR3 here is CASSKDRTPFGANVLTF. The CDR3 DNA follows: TGTGCCAGCAGTAAGGACAGGACTCCCTTTGGGGCCAACGTCCTGACTTTC.

In regard to this clone: One end of the junction varies from germline; a read error may be responsible. This rearrangement joins TRBV15 to TRBJ1-2; D might be TRBD1 (6 bases). This CDR3 contains 16 residues. CDR1 is LNHNV, CDR2 YYDKDF, per germline (reference sequence). In DNA, the CDR3 is TGTGCCACCAGCACCAAAAAGGGGGGCCGGACCTATGGCTGCACCTTC. It translates to CATSTKKGGRTYGCTF.

This chain connects TRBV19 to TRBJ2-1; TRBD2 agrees at 8 bases. V shed 4 bases, J shed 6 bases, and the junction held 2 bases outside the gene matches. The CDR3 runs to 13 residues. Germline V CDR1 and CDR2: LNHDA, SQIVND (reference sequence). CDR3 protein: CASSTGTSNEQFF. The DNA for the CDR3 is TGTGCCAGTAGTACCGGGACTAGCAATGAGCAGTTCTTC.

This rearrangement joins TRBV28 to TRBJ1-2; TRBD1 agrees at 10 bases. The V gene's germline CDR1 is MDHEN and CDR2 SYDVKM. V was clipped by 2 bases and J by 5 bases; unmatched bases: 2. This CDR3 contains 14 residues. The CDR3 is CASSLGQGGYGYTF. The CDR3 DNA sequence: TGTGCCAGCAGTTTAGGACAGGGGGGGTATGGCTACACCTTC.

This clone was found a few times. The CDR3 is CASSLPTGSPSPLHF. Here the CDR3 DNA reads TGTGCCAGCAGTCTCCCGACAGGGTCGCCTTCACCCCTCCACTTT. The chain joins TRBV27 to TRBJ1-6; TRBD1 matches at 7 bases. The CDR3 loop spans 15 amino acids. V was pared by 5 bases and J by 9 bases, with 10 bases of the junction left unmatched. Germline assignment: CDR1 MNHEY and CDR2 SMNVEV (reference sequence).

The V and J genes are TRBV11-1 and TRBJ2-1; D possibly uses TRBD1 or TRBD2 (5 bases each). The V end lost 6 bases, the J end lost 7 bases, and 19 bases lay between the germline ends. In germline, CDR1 is SGHAT, CDR2 FQDESV (reference sequence). The CDR3 is 15 amino acids. CDR3: CASRAAPSWGNEQFF. DNA for the CDR3: TGTGCCAGCAGGGCAGCGCCGAGTTGGGGGAATGAGCAGTTCTTC.

This clone was recorded a few times. V usage is TRBV5-1 and J usage is TRBJ1-2, with unresolved D. The V end lost 4 bases, the J end lost 4 bases, and 8 bases lay between the germline ends. The CDR3 length is 12 residues. Germline assignment: CDR1 SGHRS and CDR2 YFSETQ. The CDR3 sequence is CASSGLTYGYTF. The CDR3 region has the DNA TGCGCCAGCAGCGGGCTAACCTATGGCTACACCTTC.

The CDR3 region is CASSMPGGGEETQYF. The CDR3 nucleotides read TGTGCCAGCAGCATGCCAGGGGGCGGGGAAGAGACCCAGTACTTC. This chain joins TRBV5-4 and TRBJ2-5; 8 bases fit TRBD1. The CDR3 contains 15 residues. Germline trimming cut 4 bases from V and 3 bases from J; bases unmatched to any gene: 8. Germline assignment: CDR1 SGHNT and CDR2 YYREEE (reference sequence).

This clone was observed a single time. The CDR3 protein is CASRNGGESRHSPLHF. The CDR3, as DNA: TGTGCCAGCAGAAATGGGGGGGAGTCAAGGCATTCACCCCTCCACTTT. The chain joins TRBV5-4 to TRBJ1-6, with TRBD1 as a possible D gene (5 bases). CDR1 is SGHNT and CDR2 is YYREEE in the germline V gene (reference sequence). V lost 5 bases and J 8 bases, leaving 20 bases between the germline ends. This CDR3 has 16 residues.

This chain connects TRBV7-8 to TRBJ1-5; maybe TRBD1 (6 bases). This CDR3 contains 14 residues. V lost 6 bases and J lost 6, with 15 bases in between. Germline CDR1 reads SGHVS; CDR2 reads FQNEAQ. CDR3 in amino acids: CASRQSGEIQPQHF. CDR3 bases: TGTGCCAGCAGACAATCAGGGGAGATTCAGCCCCAGCATTTT. Full variable domain (rest looked up from reference TRBV7-8 and TRBJ1-5): GAGVSQSPRYKVAKRGQDVALRCDPISGHVSLFWYQQALGQGPEFLTYFQNEAQLDKSGLPSDRFFAERPEGSVSTLKIQRTQQEDSAVYLCASRQSGEIQPQHFGDGTRLSIL.

The gene calls are TRBV20-1 and TRBJ2-1; D is uncertain. The CDR3 sequence is 11 residues long. Germline V gives CDR1 DFQATT, CDR2 SNEGSKA (reference sequence). Trimming cost V 0 bases and J 6 bases, with 3 bases left between them. CDR3 DNA: TGCAGTGCTAGAGAGGTCAATGAGCAGTTCTTC. As protein: CSAREVNEQFF.

CDR3 nucleotide sequence: TGTGCCAGCAGCTTAGTCGGGGGATACAATGAGCAGTTCTTC. Translated, it gives CASSLVGGYNEQFF. The J gene is TRBJ2-1, the V gene TRBV11-1; D is possibly TRBD2 (6 bases). Deletions cut 1 base from V and 4 bases from J, with 8 bases between. In germline, CDR1 is SGHAT, CDR2 FQDESV (reference sequence). The CDR3 length is 14 residues.

This chain joins TRBV18 and TRBJ1-5; D uncertain. Germline V gives CDR1 KGHSH, CDR2 LQKENI. V lost 8 bases to trimming and J lost 1 base, with 6 bases between them. The CDR3 has 12 amino acids. The chain's CDR3 is CASRASNQPQHF. In DNA, the CDR3 is TGTGCCAGCCGGGCAAGCAATCAGCCCCAGCATTTT.

The chain links TRBV30 to TRBJ1-5; 7 bases are shared with TRBD1. The CDR3 runs to 13 residues. Germline V gene sequence: CDR1 GTSNPN, CDR2 SVGIG (reference sequence). V shed 3 bases, J shed 2 bases, and the junction held 1 base outside the gene matches. This CDR3 is CAWRGTGNQPQHF. CDR3 DNA: TGTGCCTGGAGGGGGACAGGCAATCAGCCCCAGCATTTT.